This TCR beta chain is from a study of CD8+ T cells in alopecia areata. Following extraction, RNA underwent reverse transcription to cDNA, which served as the sequencing template. Assay: immunoSEQ multiplex PCR; the TCRdb copy retains only in-frame clones and omits some. The table lists 110,000 to 150,000 clones, about 47% of them singletons, with more than 0.95% in the top ten. From germline, CDR1 is SGHTA and CDR2 FQGNSA. The CDR3 has 16 amino acids. Trimming cost V 2 bases and J 2 bases, with 13 bases left between them. Here the sequenced sample was CD4+ T cells sorted from blood, taken at week 0. The chain joins TRBV7-2 to TRBJ2-1, with a possible D match to TRBD2 (6 bases). This TCR was recovered from a human donor with alopecia areata. CDR3 region: CASSLLGGNPYNEQFF. The CDR3, as DNA: TGTGCCAGCAGCTTATTGGGGGGTAATCCCTACAATGAGCAGTTCTTC. Combining the CDR3 with reference TRBV7-2 and TRBJ2-1 gives the whole variable domain GAGVSQSPSNKVTEKGKDVELRCDPISGHTALYWYRQSLGQGLEFLIYFQGNSAPDKSGLPSDRFSAERTGGSVSTLTIQRTQQEDSAVYLCASSLLGGNPYNEQFFGPGTRLTVL.